The subject of this entry is one T cell receptor (beta chain). There is no known antigen for this receptor. No base-level quality is on record; no much larger clone is a single base apart. Measured from the cysteine to the phenylalanine, the CDR3 is 15 residues long. The sequence is cut down to CDR3 DNA, 45 bases in frame from base 1. The library came from 5' RACE. TCRdb records Illumina HiSeq 2500 as the sequencer. A second PCR of roughly 7 to 11 cycles was performed with a sample-barcoded 5' primer and a J-beta primer mix. Each TCR beta cDNA molecule received a unique molecular identifier from a template-switch 5' adaptor carrying 12 random nucleotides. At least 3 million CDR3-containing paired-end reads were obtained from each sample. First-strand cDNA was synthesized from all RNA with the Mint cDNA synthesis kit, primed by a TRBC-specific oligonucleotide. All cDNA was treated with uracil-DNA glycosylase and then went through a first 18-cycle PCR with the universal primers M1SS and BC2_uni_R. Regarding the original processing steps: For normalization, 1 million high-quality reads were randomly selected from each sample, with every read carrying a distinct molecular identifier. Reads sharing molecular identifiers were discarded rather than binned into consensus sequences. CDR3 identification, clonotype clustering and error correction used MiTCR with a Q25 quality threshold and the strictest error-elimination algorithm. Lower-bound total TCR beta diversity was estimated with a nonparametric unseen species model using Euler transformation. TCRdb applied fastp at Q25 and MiXCR to the public reads, then kept only in-frame beta chains. Records with the same CDR3 protein are collapsed into one entry carrying the most frequent genes and DNA. The V and J calls and clone size are TCRdb's, not the authors'. Present in this sample are hundreds of thousands of distinct CDR3 sequences, about 30% of which were seen just once. Around 15% of the sample belongs to the ten largest clones.

This specimen comes from a study of blood T cells in healthy people across ages (dated by TCRdb to 2015 to 2017). Regarding the study in general: In model experiments, template switching captured roughly one uniquely barcoded TCR beta cDNA molecule for every two T cells. Age-related changes in TCR beta repertoire diversity were measured in the study by deep sequencing normalized with unique cDNA molecular identifiers. Donors were grouped into four age groups: young (average about 15 years), middle-aged (39), aged (62) and long-lived (approximately 78). To avoid experimental bias, donors of different ages were distributed randomly across sequencing lanes. Using the same blood draw, the study looked at two additional independent replicas of 1 million unique cDNA reads for two donors, one aged 18 to 30 and the other aged 80 or older.

Systemically healthy Caucasian individuals from Russia, around 38 in total and aged about 6 to 95 years, were included as donors. Each donor gave about 9.2 milliliters of peripheral blood, drawn into EDTA-treated Vacutainer tubes. Ficoll-Paque density-gradient centrifugation was used to isolate PBMCs, with at least 7 million per sample. Trizol reagent was used to extract total RNA from PBMCs, with at least 6 micrograms per sample. For every donor, an aliquot of PBMCs went through flow cytometry to measure the percentages of naive CD45RAhigh/CD27high T cells. Overall study outcomes, separate from this receptor: Donor CMV infection status was unknown, potentially confounding age-related changes in expanded clonotypes. A strong correlation was found between observed TCR beta diversity and the percentage of naive T cells measured by flow cytometry. Estimates of total diversity from one million sequenced T cells were regarded as lower bounds and underestimates. Observed TCR beta diversity per million T cells fell roughly linearly with age, and a significant reduction was already apparent by age roughly 40. Compared with the aged group, more naive CD4+ T cells, fewer expanded clones and increased TCR diversity were shown by the long-lived group, suggesting age selection. Since profiling was done on bulk unsorted PBMCs, naive and antigen-experienced compartments could not be conclusively compared.

The receptor was isolated from a woman aged 80 or over in good health. The receptor chain draws on TRBV12-1 and TRBJ2-5; TRBD1 is taken as the D call from the table, unchecked against the DNA. TRBV12-1 is assigned pseudogene status. The sequenced sample was blood. The CDR3 amino acid sequence is: CASSFVRGEEEAQYF. DNA sequence: TGTGCCAGCAGCTTTGTCCGGGGCGAGGAAGAGGCCCAGTACTTC.